These 28 T cell receptor beta chains share one sample of origin, sequenced in a study of shared clonotypes between healthy human individuals. TCRdb keeps only in-frame clones here, not all; method: immunoSEQ multiplex PCR. The table lists under 850,000 clones, roughly two thirds of them singletons, with less than 2% in the top ten. Sequenced sample: memory CD4+ T cells sorted from blood. Documented subset: CD45RA-negative fraction. All receptors come from a woman in her thirties in good health.

The chain carries TRBV6-5 and TRBJ2-3; D gene ambiguous. CDR1 is MNHEY, CDR2 SVGAGI, per germline. This CDR3 comprises 15 residues. The V gene lost 0 bases and the J gene lost 5 bases, with 12 bases spanning the gap. CDR3 region: CASSYSRGVKDTQYF. In DNA form, the CDR3 reads TGTGCCAGCAGTTACTCTAGAGGAGTCAAAGATACGCAGTATTTT.

The rearrangement joins TRBV27 to TRBJ2-1; perhaps D is TRBD1 or TRBD2 (6 bases each). Trimming removed 3 bases at V and 5 bases at J, with 17 bases between. CDR1 is MNHEY and CDR2 is SMNVEV in the germline V gene (reference sequence). The CDR3 is 16 residues long. CDR3 sequence: CASSLGASARNNEQFF. The CDR3 DNA reads TGTGCCAGCAGTTTGGGGGCTAGCGCTAGAAACAATGAGCAGTTCTTC.

CDR3 in DNA: TGTGCCGGCTCCAACTCGGTGATCTACGAGCAGTACTTC. It translates to CAGSNSVIYEQYF. The chain joins TRBV7-2 to TRBJ2-7; no definite D call. Trimming stripped 11 bases from V and 3 bases from J, with 17 bases between. This CDR3 is built from 13 residues. Per the germline V gene, CDR1 is SGHTA and CDR2 is FQGNSA.

Concerning this clone itself: Other DNA sequences within the sample encode an identical CDR3. The rearrangement links TRBV15 to TRBJ1-4, with D hard to call. This CDR3 region has 14 residues. The V gene lost 1 base and the J gene lost 5 bases, with 8 bases spanning the gap. Looked up from germline, CDR1 is LNHNV and CDR2 is YYDKDF (reference sequence). The CDR3 DNA reads TGTGCCACCAGCAGAGGGAACGGGAATGAAAAACTGTTTTTT. It specifies CATSRGNGNEKLFF.

This clone was counted between two and nine times. The chain is built from TRBV5-1 and TRBJ1-4; 9 bases match TRBD1. V shed 4 bases, J shed 7 bases, and the junction held 11 bases outside the gene matches. The CDR3 has 16 residues. Germline V gene data show CDR1 as SGHRS and CDR2 as YFSETQ. CDR3 bases: TGCGCCAGCAGCCTACTAGGGACAGGGTGGGGTGAAAAACTGTTTTTT. Its translation is CASSLLGTGWGEKLFF. Drawing the rest from reference TRBV5-1 and TRBJ1-4, the complete variable domain is KAGVTQTPRYLIKTRGQQVTLSCSPISGHRSVSWYQQTPGQGLQFLFEYFSETQRNKGNFPGRFSGRQFSNSRSEMNVSTLELGDSALYLCASSLLGTGWGEKLFFGSGTQLSVL.

The rearrangement links TRBV11-1 to TRBJ2-7; D is unclear. This CDR3 has 14 amino acids. CDR1 is SGHAT, CDR2 FQDESV, per germline (reference sequence). V lost 5 bases, J lost 4 bases, and 15 bases lay in between. The CDR3 coding sequence is TGTGCCAGCAGCCCGAGAAGGGCCCCGTACGAGCAGTACTTC. Encoded protein: CASSPRRAPYEQYF.

In DNA, the CDR3 is TGTGCCACCAGCCCGAGAAGCGGGAGGGCCTACAATGAGCAGTTCTTC. Its protein is CATSPRSGRAYNEQFF. The J gene is TRBJ2-1, the V gene TRBV15; 10 bases are a match to TRBD2. Germline V gives CDR1 LNHNV, CDR2 YYDKDF (reference sequence). This CDR3 region has 16 residues. With V trimmed by 5 bases and J by 2 bases, 6 bases remained unmatched.

The CDR3 spells CASSPQDRGRNEQFF. Written as DNA, the CDR3 is TGTGCCAGCAGCCCCCAGGACAGGGGTAGGAATGAGCAGTTCTTC. V gene TRBV14 combines with J gene TRBJ2-1, with TRBD1 matching over 9 bases. The V segment lost 4 bases and the J segment 7 bases; nucleotides outside the gene matches: 8. There are 15 residues in the CDR3. CDR1 and CDR2 from the germline V gene are SGHDN and FVKESK. The full variable domain, rest sourced from reference TRBV14 and TRBJ2-1, is EAGVTQFPSHSVIEKGQTVTLRCDPISGHDNLYWYRRVMGKEIKFLLHFVKESKQDESGMPNNRFLAERTGGTYSTLKVQPAELEDSGVYFCASSPQDRGRNEQFFGPGTRLTVL.

This clone was seen only a few times. V usage is TRBV29-1 and J usage is TRBJ2-7, with no clear D. The CDR3 covers 11 residues. The V gene's germline CDR1 is SQVTM and CDR2 ANQGSEA. Trimming took 5 bases from V and 6 from J, leaving 11 bases between them. CDR3 DNA sequence: TGCAGCGTTTCTTCCGAACTCGAGCAGTACTTC. Translating it yields CSVSSELEQYF.

The chain links TRBV7-7 to TRBJ2-5; D is perhaps TRBD2 (5 bases). Between the trimmed V and J ends, which lost 4 bases and 1 base, there was a span of 13 bases. CDR1 is SSHAT and CDR2 is FNYEAQ in the germline V gene (reference sequence). The CDR3 is made up of 15 amino acids. The DNA of the CDR3 is TGTGCCAGCAGCTCTTATGTAGGACTCCAAGAGACCCAGTACTTC. Protein sequence: CASSSYVGLQETQYF.

This clone was recorded many times. The chain carries TRBV2 and TRBJ2-7; weak D call: TRBD1 (6 bases). CDR3 length equals 15 residues. The V gene's germline CDR1 is SNHLY and CDR2 FYNNEI. V lost 7 bases, J lost 1 base, and 17 bases lay in between. The CDR3 spells CASTVPAGVSYEQYF. Here the CDR3 DNA reads TGTGCCAGCACAGTCCCGGCAGGGGTTTCCTACGAGCAGTACTTC.

This rearrangement joins TRBV18 to TRBJ2-7, with 7 nucleotides matching TRBD1. The germline V gene has CDR1 KGHSH and CDR2 LQKENI. This CDR3 has 16 amino acids. V lost 3 bases to trimming and J lost 0 bases; unmatched junction nucleotides: 8. CDR3 loop: CASSPQGQLNSYEQYF. DNA for the CDR3: TGTGCCAGCTCACCGCAGGGACAGCTAAACTCCTACGAGCAGTACTTC.

The gene calls are TRBV7-9 and TRBJ2-3, with TRBD2 matching 7 bases. This CDR3 contains 14 residues. Germline V gene data show CDR1 as SEHNR and CDR2 as FQNEAQ (reference sequence). The J segment lost 1 base and the V segment lost 5 bases, leaving 3 bases of the junction unmatched. CDR3 protein: CASSPLAGTDTQYF. In DNA, the CDR3 is TGTGCCAGCAGCCCCCTAGCGGGCACAGATACGCAGTATTTT.

This clone was counted once. The CDR3 DNA follows: TGCGCCAGCAGCGCGCGTACAGGGGATGGAAACACCATATATTTT. It encodes CASSARTGDGNTIYF. V usage is TRBV4-1 and J usage is TRBJ1-3; 7 bases map to TRBD1. The CDR3 has 15 amino acids. V dropped 5 bases and J dropped 3; count of bases not matched to a gene: 7. Germline CDR1 is MGHRA and CDR2 is YSYEKL.

The chain joins TRBV19 to TRBJ1-2, with D tentatively TRBD1 (6 bases). Per germline, CDR1 LNHDA and CDR2 SQIVND (reference sequence). The CDR3 runs to 14 residues. V was shortened by 6 bases and J by 4 bases, with 15 bases between the two germline ends. DNA of the CDR3: TGTGCCAGTAGGCTATCGGGACATTTCTATGGCTACACCTTC. It encodes CASRLSGHFYGYTF. Variable domain in full (rest from reference TRBV19 and TRBJ1-2): DGGITQSPKYLFRKEGQNVTLSCEQNLNHDAMYWYRQDPGQGLRLIYYSQIVNDFQKGDIAEGYSVSREKKESFPLTVTSAQKNPTAFYLCASRLSGHFYGYTFGSGTRLTVV.

This clone has a handful of counts. The chain employs TRBV10-1 and TRBJ1-1, with D unresolved. Trimming removed 7 bases from V and 2 bases from J, with 11 bases in between. Germline values: CDR1 WNHNN, CDR2 SYGVQD (reference sequence). There are 13 residues in the CDR3. The CDR3 nucleotides are TGCGCCAGCACTGGGGTGATCAACACTGAAGCTTTCTTT. This translates into CASTGVINTEAFF.

This rearrangement joins TRBV21-1 to TRBJ1-5; the table's D gene call, TRBD1, was not cross checked with the DNA. TRBV21-1 is recorded as a pseudogene. CDR3 length: 16 amino acids. For the CDR3, the DNA is TGTGCCAGCAGCAAAGAGTGGGACAGGGGAGATCAGCCCCAGCATTTT. Protein sequence: CASSKEWDRGDQPQHF.

On this clone: The same CDR3 also results from other DNA sequences found in this sample. This chain connects TRBV28 to TRBJ1-4; perhaps TRBD1 as D (5 bases). Per germline, CDR1 MDHEN and CDR2 SYDVKM. V was pared by 2 bases and J by 0 bases, with 7 bases between. The CDR3 covers 15 residues. CDR3 DNA sequence: TGTGCCAGCAGTTTAGGAGGGGCAACTAATGAAAAACTGTTTTTT. Its protein product is CASSLGGATNEKLFF.

V usage is TRBV27 and J usage is TRBJ1-1; D not resolved. CDR3 length: 12 amino acids. V dropped 7 bases and J dropped 1 base, with 7 bases sitting between them. Germline CDR1 MNHEY, CDR2 SMNVEV (reference sequence). For the CDR3, the DNA is TGTGCCAGCATAATAGAGAACACTGAAGCTTTCTTT. Protein product: CASIIENTEAFF.

The chain has TRBV18 and TRBJ2-5, with D possibly matching TRBD2 (5 bases). TRBJ2-7 matches the DNA end more closely, so the J call is doubtful. CDR1 and CDR2 from the germline V gene are KGHSH and LQKENI. This CDR3 has 14 amino acids. CDR3 sequence: CASSLTKSGYEQYF. DNA of the CDR3: TGTGCCAGCTCACTGACAAAAAGCGGCTACGAGCAGTACTTC.

The table lists this clone with a few counts. This rearrangement joins TRBV19 to TRBJ1-2; 7 positions match TRBD1. Trimming cost V 7 bases and J 10 bases; bases outside gene matches: 6. Per germline, CDR1 LNHDA and CDR2 SQIVND (reference sequence). This CDR3 spans 11 amino acids. The CDR3 DNA follows: TGTGCCAGTAATAACAGGGGCGACTACACCTTC. Its protein product is CASNNRGDYTF. Filled out from reference TRBV19 and TRBJ1-2, the complete variable domain reads DGGITQSPKYLFRKEGQNVTLSCEQNLNHDAMYWYRQDPGQGLRLIYYSQIVNDFQKGDIAEGYSVSREKKESFPLTVTSAQKNPTAFYLCASNNRGDYTFGSGTRLTVV.

This chain connects TRBV19 to TRBJ1-1, with D perhaps matching TRBD1 (6 bases). Germline V lookup: CDR1 LNHDA, CDR2 SQIVND (reference sequence). V shed 10 bases and J shed 0 bases, with 12 bases lying between them. The CDR3 spans 13 residues. This CDR3 reads CATGQFMNTEAFF. The CDR3 DNA reads TGTGCCACTGGACAGTTCATGAACACTGAAGCTTTCTTT.

The rearrangement links TRBV4-2 to TRBJ1-2; the D gene is possibly TRBD1 (5 bases). CDR1 and CDR2 (germline): LGHNA, YNFKEQ. This CDR3 contains 13 residues. V was trimmed by 4 bases and J by 4 bases, leaving 10 bases between them. CDR3 coding DNA: TGTGCCAGCAGCCGGGGAGGGGTCTATGGCTACACCTTC. Amino acid sequence: CASSRGGVYGYTF.

This chain joins TRBV27 and TRBJ1-5; D gene uncertain. Germline V gene sequence: CDR1 MNHEY, CDR2 SMNVEV (reference sequence). With 4 bases removed from V and 0 bases from J, the gap between germline ends came to 7 bases. The CDR3 covers 14 residues. CDR3 protein: CASSSGYSNQPQHF. Here the CDR3 DNA reads TGTGCCAGCAGTTCCGGATATAGCAATCAGCCCCAGCATTTT.

This clone was observed a handful of times. The chain employs TRBV2 and TRBJ1-1, with unresolved D. CDR1 is SNHLY and CDR2 is FYNNEI in the germline V gene. The CDR3 has 12 amino acids. V was cut by 4 bases and J by 5 bases, with 8 bases left in between. The CDR3 here is CASSVQQTEAFF. CDR3 bases: TGTGCCAGCAGTGTACAGCAGACTGAAGCTTTCTTT. Supplemented by reference TRBV2 and TRBJ1-1, the full variable domain reads EPEVTQTPSHQVTQMGQEVILRCVPISNHLYFYWYRQILGQKVEFLVSFYNNEISEKSEIFDDQFSVERPDGSNFTLKIRSTKLEDSAMYFCASSVQQTEAFFGQGTRLTVV.

Concerning this clone itself: This clone may be a read error of a much larger clone one base away. The CDR3 protein is CASSAYYEQYF. CDR3 nucleotides: TGTGCCAGCAGTGCATACTACGAGCAGTACTTC. The chain combines TRBV25-1 with TRBJ2-5, with D uncertain. The J call may be incorrect, as the DNA end agrees better with TRBJ2-7. Germline V gene lookup returns CDR1 MGHDK and CDR2 SYGVNS. This CDR3 has 11 residues.

The genes are TRBV6-4 and TRBJ1-4; D remains unclear. Germline V gene lookup returns CDR1 MRHNA and CDR2 SNTAGT. The V gene lost 7 bases and the J gene lost 0 bases, with 18 bases spanning the gap. This CDR3 comprises 17 residues. CDR3 protein: CASTQRPQPATNEKLFF. DNA for the CDR3: TGTGCCAGCACCCAGCGGCCACAACCCGCAACTAATGAAAAACTGTTTTTT.

The chain links TRBV5-4 to TRBJ2-1; 8 nucleotides align to TRBD1. Per germline, CDR1 SGHNT and CDR2 YYREEE (reference sequence). The CDR3 is 14 residues long. The trim removed 4 bases at V and 6 bases at J, leaving 6 bases unmatched. The CDR3 here is CASSQDRGRNEQFF. The CDR3 DNA follows: TGTGCCAGCAGCCAAGACAGGGGTCGCAATGAGCAGTTCTTC. The complete variable domain, with remaining parts taken from reference TRBV5-4 and TRBJ2-1, reads ETGVTQSPTHLIKTRGQQVTLRCSSQSGHNTVSWYQQALGQGPQFIFQYYREEENGRGNFPPRFSGLQFPNYSSELNVNALELDDSALYLCASSQDRGRNEQFFGPGTRLTVL.